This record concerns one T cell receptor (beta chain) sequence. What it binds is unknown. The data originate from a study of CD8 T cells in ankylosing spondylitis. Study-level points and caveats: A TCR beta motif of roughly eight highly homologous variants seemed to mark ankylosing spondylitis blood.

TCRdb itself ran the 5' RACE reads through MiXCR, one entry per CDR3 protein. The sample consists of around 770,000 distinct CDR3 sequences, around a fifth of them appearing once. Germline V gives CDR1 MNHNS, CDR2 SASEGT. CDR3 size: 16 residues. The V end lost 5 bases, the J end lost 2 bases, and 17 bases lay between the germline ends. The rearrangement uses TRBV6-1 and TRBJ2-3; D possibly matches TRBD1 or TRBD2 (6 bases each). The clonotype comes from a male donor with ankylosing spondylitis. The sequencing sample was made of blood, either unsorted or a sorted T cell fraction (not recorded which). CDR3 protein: CASSKQGSGLTDTQYF. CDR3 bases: TGTGCCAGCAGTAAACAGGGTTCGGGACTCACAGATACGCAGTATTTT.